The text below deals with one T cell receptor (beta chain). The same CDR3 also results from other DNA sequences found in this sample. This specimen belongs to a study of cytomegalovirus exposure and HLA in healthy donors. The PCR had 60 Vbeta and 13 Jbeta primers. Clones were read by immunoSEQ multiplex PCR, and TCRdb kept only the in-frame ones, dropping some. The table lists around 120,000 clones, around 76% of them singletons. This clonotype was obtained from a woman between 45 and 65 years old in good health and CMV-seronegative. Sequencing used PBMCs.

CDR3 DNA sequence: TGTGCCAGCGGACTAGCGGGAGTCGGGGAGCTGTTTTTT. Amino acids: CASGLAGVGELFF. The V call is TRBV7-2, the J call TRBJ2-2, with 13 bases identical to TRBD2. The CDR3 runs 13 residues. Germline-derived CDR1 and CDR2 are SGHTA and FQGNSA. Trimming cost V 8 bases and J 7 bases; bases outside gene matches: 1. Full variable domain (missing parts from reference TRBV7-2 and TRBJ2-2): GAGVSQSPSNKVTEKGKDVELRCDPISGHTALYWYRQSLGQGLEFLIYFQGNSAPDKSGLPSDRFSAERTGGSVSTLTIQRTQQEDSAVYLCASGLAGVGELFFGEGSRLTVL.